One sample yielded the 20 T cell receptor beta chains listed below, sequenced in a study of blood T cell repertoires in COVID-19. Using immunoSEQ multiplex PCR, the repertoire was profiled, and TCRdb retains in-frame clones only, with some absent. The sample contains 120,000 or so clones, roughly 84% of which appear only once. Sequenced input: peripheral blood. These receptors were taken from an elderly woman with acute or convalescent COVID-19.

V gene TRBV25-1 combines with J gene TRBJ1-2; possibly TRBD1 for D (6 bases). The ends were cut back, 6 bases at V and 0 bases at J, with 14 bases in the middle. CDR3 length: 15 amino acids. Germline V lookup: CDR1 MGHDK, CDR2 SYGVNS. CDR3 nucleotides: TGTGCCAGCAGGCCTGAGGGGGTCTCTAACTATGGCTACACCTTC. Translating it yields CASRPEGVSNYGYTF.

Written as DNA, the CDR3 is TGTGCCAGCAGTTACGGAGGCAGGGGGATTGAAAAACTGTTTTTT. Its protein is CASSYGGRGIEKLFF. The J gene is TRBJ1-4, the V gene TRBV6-5; 7 bases are a match to TRBD1. After removal of 2 bases from V and 7 bases from J, the junction contained 7 bases not matched to a gene. The germline CDR1 and CDR2 sequences are MNHEY and SVGAGI. The CDR3 has 15 residues.

V is TRBV28 and J is TRBJ2-3; 8 positions agree with TRBD1. J gave up 4 bases and V 5 bases, and 8 bases lay outside the gene matches. In germline, CDR1 is MDHEN, CDR2 SYDVKM. The CDR3 has 15 amino acids. CDR3: CASSPPGQVSDTQYF. The CDR3 DNA reads TGTGCCAGCAGTCCTCCGGGACAGGTCTCAGATACGCAGTATTTT.

V gene TRBV3-1 (or the pseudogene TRBV3-2) combines with J gene TRBJ2-3; the match to TRBD2 covers 12 bases. The germline V gene encodes CDR1 LGHDT and CDR2 YNNKEL (reference sequence). CDR3 length: 17 amino acids. Losses at the gene ends were 5 bases for V and 3 bases for J; bases not matched to a gene: 9. CDR3 residues: CASSKILAGGVTDTQYF. The DNA for the CDR3 is TGTGCCAGCAGCAAGATACTAGCGGGGGGAGTGACAGATACGCAGTATTTT.

The chain joins TRBV7-3 to TRBJ1-1; the D gene is possibly TRBD1 (5 bases). The CDR3 spans 13 residues. Germline V lookup: CDR1 SGHTA, CDR2 FQGTGA. Trimming removed 0 bases at V and 3 bases at J, with 5 bases between. CDR3 sequence: CASSLTGDTEAFF. DNA for the CDR3: TGTGCCAGCAGCTTAACAGGGGACACTGAAGCTTTCTTT.

The chain carries TRBV3-1 (or the pseudogene TRBV3-2) and TRBJ1-3; no firm D call. Germline V CDR1 and CDR2: LGHDT, YNNKEL (reference sequence). CDR3 size: 13 residues. Trimming took off 5 bases at V and 5 bases at J, with 10 bases between the two ends. CDR3 region: CASSMRARNTIYF. The DNA of the CDR3 is TGTGCCAGCAGCATGCGAGCCAGAAACACCATATATTTT.

The chain has TRBV7-2 and TRBJ1-6; TRBD1 matches at 8 bases. The germline CDR1 and CDR2 sequences are SGHTA and FQGNSA. The J segment lost 6 bases and the V segment lost 5 bases, leaving 6 bases of the junction unmatched. This CDR3 is 15 amino acids long. CDR3 sequence reads: CASSTRTGINSPLHF. CDR3 sequence (DNA): TGTGCCAGCAGCACCCGGACAGGGATTAATTCACCCCTCCACTTT.

The CDR3 sequence is CASSPGGQSYNEQFF. For the CDR3, the DNA is TGTGCCAGCAGCCCGGGGGGCCAGTCCTACAATGAGCAGTTCTTC. V is TRBV5-5 and J is TRBJ2-1, with D perhaps TRBD2 (7 bases). The CDR3 has 15 amino acids. V lost 4 bases and J lost 1, with 12 bases in between. Looked up from germline, CDR1 is SGHKS and CDR2 is YYEKEE (reference sequence).

This clone came up a few times. This rearrangement joins TRBV5-4 to TRBJ1-1; tentative D call: TRBD1 (5 bases). Germline-derived CDR1 and CDR2 are SGHNT and YYREEE (reference sequence). V shed 4 bases and J shed 1 base, with 11 bases lying between them. This CDR3 spans 14 amino acids. CDR3 bases: TGTGCCAGCAGCGCGGGACTGTCGAACACTGAAGCTTTCTTT. Amino acid sequence: CASSAGLSNTEAFF.

The gene calls are TRBV2 and TRBJ1-6; tentative D call: TRBD1 (6 bases). Trimming removed 6 bases at V and 6 bases at J, with 9 bases between. Germline V gives CDR1 SNHLY, CDR2 FYNNEI. The CDR3 totals 13 residues. CDR3 protein: CASSDRFNSPLHF. In DNA, the CDR3 is TGTGCCAGCAGCGACAGGTTTAATTCACCCCTCCACTTT.

Written as DNA, the CDR3 is TGCGCCAGCAGCTTGGCCGGGACAGGGGGACTTGGAAACACCATATATTTT. As protein: CASSLAGTGGLGNTIYF. The chain uses TRBV5-1 and TRBJ1-3; 11 bases are a match to TRBD1. V lost 0 bases to trimming and J lost 3 bases; unmatched junction nucleotides: 5. Per germline, CDR1 SGHRS and CDR2 YFSETQ. The CDR3 runs to 17 residues. The variable domain in full, with the rest retrieved from reference TRBV5-1 and TRBJ1-3, is KAGVTQTPRYLIKTRGQQVTLSCSPISGHRSVSWYQQTPGQGLQFLFEYFSETQRNKGNFPGRFSGRQFSNSRSEMNVSTLELGDSALYLCASSLAGTGGLGNTIYFGEGSWLTVV.

This clone has just a few counts. The chain employs TRBV19 and TRBJ1-2; 9 bases are a match to TRBD1. From germline, CDR1 is LNHDA and CDR2 SQIVND (reference sequence). The junction had 6 bases not matched to a gene; V was cut back by 5 bases and J by 5 bases. The CDR3 is 14 residues long. The CDR3 loop is CASSEDRGNYGYTF. The CDR3 DNA sequence: TGTGCCAGTAGTGAGGACAGGGGAAATTATGGCTACACCTTC.

V is TRBV5-1 and J is TRBJ2-7; D is perhaps TRBD2 (5 bases). Germline CDR1 SGHRS, CDR2 YFSETQ. This CDR3 contains 13 residues. V gave up 4 bases and J gave up 3 bases, with 11 bases separating them. Here the CDR3 reads CASSVTADYEQYF. CDR3 nucleotide sequence: TGCGCCAGCAGCGTAACAGCGGACTACGAGCAGTACTTC.

This chain links TRBV9 with TRBJ2-5; 10 bases match TRBD2. Germline CDR1 reads SGDLS; CDR2 reads YYNGEE. CDR3 size: 17 residues. V lost 2 bases, J lost 2 bases, and 9 bases stayed unmatched. The CDR3 loop reads CASSVTTGTSEQETQYF. CDR3 in DNA: TGTGCCAGCAGCGTCACGACGGGGACTAGCGAGCAAGAGACCCAGTACTTC.

The V and J genes are TRBV2 and TRBJ2-2; 7 nucleotides line up with TRBD1. The germline CDR1 and CDR2 sequences are SNHLY and FYNNEI. The V gene end was trimmed by 6 bases and the J gene end by 1 base; junction bases not matched to a gene: 2. The CDR3 runs to 14 residues. CDR3 in amino acids: CASRWTGNTGELFF. CDR3 DNA sequence: TGTGCCAGCAGGTGGACAGGGAACACCGGGGAGCTGTTTTTT.

This clone was picked up one time. The V gene is TRBV27, the J gene TRBJ1-2; TRBD1 is a possible D gene (6 bases). CDR3 size: 14 residues. Germline-derived CDR1 and CDR2 are MNHEY and SMNVEV (reference sequence). V gave up 3 bases and J gave up 4 bases, with 12 bases separating them. The CDR3 sequence is CASSFTGQTYGYTF. CDR3 DNA: TGTGCCAGCAGTTTCACAGGGCAGACCTATGGCTACACCTTC.

V and J are TRBV19 and TRBJ1-4, with 9 bases matching TRBD1. The CDR3 is made up of 11 amino acids. The germline V gene encodes CDR1 LNHDA and CDR2 SQIVND (reference sequence). Written as DNA, the CDR3 is TGTTTTGGGACAGGGCATGAAAAACTGTTTTTT. Protein sequence: CFGTGHEKLFF. Full variable domain (outside the CDR3, taken from reference TRBV19 and TRBJ1-4): DGGITQSPKYLFRKEGQNVTLSCEQNLNHDAMYWYRQDPGQGLRLIYYSQIVNDFQKGDIAEGYSVSREKKESFPLTVTSAQKNPTAFYLCFGTGHEKLFFGSGTQLSVL.

This chain links TRBV5-1 with TRBJ1-3; possible D gene TRBD1, 5 bases. CDR1 is SGHRS and CDR2 is YFSETQ in the germline V gene. The CDR3 runs to 14 residues. V lost 2 bases and J lost 1, with 7 bases in between. CDR3 nucleotide sequence: TGCGCCAGCAGCTTAACAGGATCTGGAAACACCATATATTTT. It yields the protein CASSLTGSGNTIYF. Full variable domain (outside the CDR3, taken from reference TRBV5-1 and TRBJ1-3): KAGVTQTPRYLIKTRGQQVTLSCSPISGHRSVSWYQQTPGQGLQFLFEYFSETQRNKGNFPGRFSGRQFSNSRSEMNVSTLELGDSALYLCASSLTGSGNTIYFGEGSWLTVV.

This chain links TRBV6-1 with TRBJ2-4, with D tentatively TRBD1 (7 bases). Trimming took 2 bases from V and 0 from J, leaving 17 bases between them. The CDR3 covers 18 residues. Germline lookup yields CDR1 MNHNS and CDR2 SASEGT. Here the CDR3 DNA reads TGTGCCAGCAGTGAATATGGAGGGACAGTTCTAGCCAAAAACATTCAGTACTTC. Its protein product is CASSEYGGTVLAKNIQYF.

J is TRBJ1-5 and V is TRBV4-1, with TRBD1 matching 11 bases. In germline, CDR1 is MGHRA, CDR2 YSYEKL. The CDR3 runs 19 residues. V lost 1 base and J lost 0; bases outside the gene matches: 8. The CDR3 sequence: CASSQGGGQGVDSNQPQHF. The CDR3 bases are TGCGCCAGCAGCCAAGGAGGGGGACAGGGGGTGGATAGCAATCAGCCCCAGCATTTT.